This T cell receptor beta chain was recovered during a study of OX40 agonist ivuxolimab in advanced cancers. Generated by immunoSEQ multiplex PCR, the TCRdb table keeps only in-frame clones and is missing some. This repertoire shows approximately 89,000 clones, around nine tenths found once; its top ten account for approximately 0.26%. The CDR3 is 15 residues long. Regarding this clone: Its antigen remains unknown.

Study-level findings and limits: With doses of 0.1-3.0 mg/kg, partial responders showed among the lowest clonal expansion.

This TCR was recovered from an adult with an advanced solid tumor such as melanoma, head and neck, liver or kidney cancer. The sequencing used CD4+ or CD8+ T cells sorted from blood, collected in a trial of the OX40 agonist ivuxolimab. The chain is built from TRBV21-1 and TRBJ2-3; the D call of TRBD2 is as the table states it, not checked on the DNA. TRBV21-1 is recorded as a pseudogene. The CDR3 DNA is TGTGCCAGCAGCAAAGTACGGCAGGAGGCGGATACGCAGTATTTT. Translated: CASSKVRQEADTQYF.